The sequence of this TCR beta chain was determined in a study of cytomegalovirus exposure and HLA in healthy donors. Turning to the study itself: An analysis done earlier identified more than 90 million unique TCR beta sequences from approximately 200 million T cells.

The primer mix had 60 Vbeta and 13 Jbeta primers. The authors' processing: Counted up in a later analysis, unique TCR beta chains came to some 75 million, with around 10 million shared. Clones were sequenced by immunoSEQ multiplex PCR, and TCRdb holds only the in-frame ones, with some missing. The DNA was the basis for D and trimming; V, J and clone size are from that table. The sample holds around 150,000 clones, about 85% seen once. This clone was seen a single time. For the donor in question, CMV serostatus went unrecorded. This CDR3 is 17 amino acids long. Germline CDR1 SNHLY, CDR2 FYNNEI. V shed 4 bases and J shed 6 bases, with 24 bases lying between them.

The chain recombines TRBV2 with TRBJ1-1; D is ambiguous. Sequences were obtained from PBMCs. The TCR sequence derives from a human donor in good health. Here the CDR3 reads CASSGLGLEGSDPEAFF. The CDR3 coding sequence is TGTGCCAGCAGTGGTCTTGGTCTCGAGGGAAGTGACCCTGAAGCTTTCTTT. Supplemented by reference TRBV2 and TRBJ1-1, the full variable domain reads EPEVTQTPSHQVTQMGQEVILRCVPISNHLYFYWYRQILGQKVEFLVSFYNNEISEKSEIFDDQFSVERPDGSNFTLKIRSTKLEDSAMYFCASSGLGLEGSDPEAFFGQGTRLTVV.